Detailed here is one T cell receptor beta chain. CDR3 length equals 11 residues. Per germline, CDR1 SNHLY and CDR2 FYNNEI. Trimming removed 3 bases from V and 5 bases from J, with 3 bases in between. RNA, once extracted, was reverse transcribed into cDNA for use as the sequencing template. Repertoires were generated with immunoSEQ multiplex PCR, while TCRdb's copy carries only in-frame clones and drops some. In the table there are 140,000 to 150,000 clones, around 50% of which are singletons. The sample originates from a study of CD8+ T cells in alopecia areata. V is TRBV2 and J is TRBJ2-3; D gene unclear. The source of this sequence is a human donor with alopecia areata. Source: CD4+ T cells sorted from blood, taken at week 0. DNA for the CDR3: TGTGCCAGCAGTGATGGAGATACGCAGTATTTT. It specifies CASSDGDTQYF.